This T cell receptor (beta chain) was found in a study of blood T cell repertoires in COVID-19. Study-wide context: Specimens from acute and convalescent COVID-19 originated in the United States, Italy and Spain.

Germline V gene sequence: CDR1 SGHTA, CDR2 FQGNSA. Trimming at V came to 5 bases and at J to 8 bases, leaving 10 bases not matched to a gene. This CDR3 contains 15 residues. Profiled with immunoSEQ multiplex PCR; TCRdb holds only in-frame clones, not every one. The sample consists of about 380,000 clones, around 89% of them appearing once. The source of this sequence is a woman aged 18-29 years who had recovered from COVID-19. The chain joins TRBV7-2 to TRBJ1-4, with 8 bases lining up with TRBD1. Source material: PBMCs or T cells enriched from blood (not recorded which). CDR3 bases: TGTGCCAGCAGCACGAACAGGGGGTTCCGGGAAAAACTGTTTTTT. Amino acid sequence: CASSTNRGFREKLFF. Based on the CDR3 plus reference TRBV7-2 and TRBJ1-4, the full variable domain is GAGVSQSPSNKVTEKGKDVELRCDPISGHTALYWYRQSLGQGLEFLIYFQGNSAPDKSGLPSDRFSAERTGGSVSTLTIQRTQQEDSAVYLCASSTNRGFREKLFFGSGTQLSVL.